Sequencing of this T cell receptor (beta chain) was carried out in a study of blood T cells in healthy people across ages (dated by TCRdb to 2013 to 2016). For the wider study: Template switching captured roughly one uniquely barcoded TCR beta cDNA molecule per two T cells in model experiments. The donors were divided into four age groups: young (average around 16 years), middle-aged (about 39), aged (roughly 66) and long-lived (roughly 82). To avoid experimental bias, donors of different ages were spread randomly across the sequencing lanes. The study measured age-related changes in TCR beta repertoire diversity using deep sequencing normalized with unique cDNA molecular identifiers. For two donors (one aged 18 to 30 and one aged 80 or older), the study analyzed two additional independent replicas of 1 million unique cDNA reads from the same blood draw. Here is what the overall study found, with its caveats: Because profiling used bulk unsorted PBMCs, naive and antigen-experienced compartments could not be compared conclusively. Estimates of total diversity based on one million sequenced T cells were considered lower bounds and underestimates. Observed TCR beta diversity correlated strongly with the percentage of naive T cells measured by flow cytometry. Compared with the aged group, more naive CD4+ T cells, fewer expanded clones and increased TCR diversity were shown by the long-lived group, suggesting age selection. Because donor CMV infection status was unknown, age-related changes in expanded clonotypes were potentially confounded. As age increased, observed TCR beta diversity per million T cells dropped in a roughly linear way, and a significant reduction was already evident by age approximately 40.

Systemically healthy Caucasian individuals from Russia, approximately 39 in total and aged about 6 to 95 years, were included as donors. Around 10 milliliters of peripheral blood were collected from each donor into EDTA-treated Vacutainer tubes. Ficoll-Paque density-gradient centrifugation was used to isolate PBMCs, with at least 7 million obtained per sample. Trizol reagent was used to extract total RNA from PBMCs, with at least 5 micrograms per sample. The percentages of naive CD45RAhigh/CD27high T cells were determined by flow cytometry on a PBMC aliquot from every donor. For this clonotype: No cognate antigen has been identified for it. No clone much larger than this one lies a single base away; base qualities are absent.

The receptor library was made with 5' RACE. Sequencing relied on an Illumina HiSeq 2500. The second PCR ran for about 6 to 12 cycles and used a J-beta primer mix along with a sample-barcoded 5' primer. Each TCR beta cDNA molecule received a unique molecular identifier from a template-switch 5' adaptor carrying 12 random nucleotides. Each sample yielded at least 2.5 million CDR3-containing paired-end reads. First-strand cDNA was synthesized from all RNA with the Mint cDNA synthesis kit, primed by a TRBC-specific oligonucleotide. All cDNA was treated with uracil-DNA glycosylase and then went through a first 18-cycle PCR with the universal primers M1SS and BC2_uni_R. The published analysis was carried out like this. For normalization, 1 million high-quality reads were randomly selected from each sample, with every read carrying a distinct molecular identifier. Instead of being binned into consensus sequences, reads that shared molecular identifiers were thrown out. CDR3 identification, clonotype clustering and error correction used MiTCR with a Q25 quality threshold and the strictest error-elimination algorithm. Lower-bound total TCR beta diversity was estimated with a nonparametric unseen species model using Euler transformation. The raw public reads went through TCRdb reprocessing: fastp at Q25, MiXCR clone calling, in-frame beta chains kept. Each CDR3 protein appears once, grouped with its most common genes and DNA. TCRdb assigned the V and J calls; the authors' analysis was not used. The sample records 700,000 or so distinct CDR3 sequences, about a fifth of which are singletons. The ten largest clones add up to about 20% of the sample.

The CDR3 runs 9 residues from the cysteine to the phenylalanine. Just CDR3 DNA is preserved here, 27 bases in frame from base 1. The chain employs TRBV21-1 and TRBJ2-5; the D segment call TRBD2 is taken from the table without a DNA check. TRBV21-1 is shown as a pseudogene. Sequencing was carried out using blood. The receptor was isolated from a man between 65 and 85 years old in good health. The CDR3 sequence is CASPLAKYF. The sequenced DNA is TGTGCCAGCCCACTAGCGAAGTACTTC.